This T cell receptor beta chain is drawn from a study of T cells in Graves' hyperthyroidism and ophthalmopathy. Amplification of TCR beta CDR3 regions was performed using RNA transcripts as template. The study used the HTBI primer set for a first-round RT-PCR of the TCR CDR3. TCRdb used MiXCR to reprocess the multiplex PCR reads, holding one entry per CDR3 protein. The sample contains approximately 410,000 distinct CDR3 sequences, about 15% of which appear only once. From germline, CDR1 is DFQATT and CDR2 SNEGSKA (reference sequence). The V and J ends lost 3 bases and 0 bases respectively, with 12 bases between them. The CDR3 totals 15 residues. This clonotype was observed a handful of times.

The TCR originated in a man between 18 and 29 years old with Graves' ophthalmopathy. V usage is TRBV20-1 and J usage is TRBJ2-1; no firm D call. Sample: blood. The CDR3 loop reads CSASPGRGSYNEQFF. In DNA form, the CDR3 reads TGCAGTGCTAGCCCCGGACGAGGCTCCTACAATGAGCAGTTCTTC.